A selection of T cell receptor beta chains follows, all from one sample in a study of cytomegalovirus exposure and HLA in healthy donors. Data came from immunoSEQ multiplex PCR; TCRdb stores just in-frame clones and leaves some out. The sample carries under 95,000 clones, approximately 80% recorded once. Source material: PBMCs. Source of these receptors: a man under 40 in good health and CMV-seropositive. CDR3s include the opening cysteine and the closing phenylalanine or tryptophan. D genes are given only for firm matches. Clone size is shown for a subset of rows, as once, few, many or a class of expanded clone.

D: NA
V: TRBV4-1
J: TRBJ1-1
size: few
CDR3: CASSQDSRNTEAFF
DNA: TGCGCCAGCAGCCAAGATTCCCGGAACACTGAAGCTTTCTTT

D: NA
V: TRBV29-1
J: TRBJ2-1
size: few
CDR3: CSVAVYNEQFF
DNA: TGCAGCGTTGCGGTCTACAATGAGCAGTTCTTC

D: NA
V: TRBV9
J: TRBJ2-7
size: NA
CDR3: CASSPGRTGYEQYF
DNA: TGTGCCAGCAGCCCCGGTCGGACGGGATACGAGCAGTACTTC

D: TRBD1
V: TRBV19
J: TRBJ2-6
size: NA
CDR3: CASSPYRGSGANVLTF
DNA: TGTGCCAGTAGTCCCTACAGGGGCAGCGGGGCCAACGTCCTGACTTTC

D: TRBD1
V: TRBV6-5
J: TRBJ1-2
size: NA
CDR3: CASSRLGQNYGYTF
DNA: TGTGCCAGCAGCCGCCTGGGACAGAACTATGGCTACACCTTC

D: NA
V: TRBV6-5
J: TRBJ1-1
size: NA
CDR3: CASSRGGPEAFF
DNA: TGTGCCAGCAGTCGGGGGGGTCCTGAAGCTTTCTTT

D: NA
V: TRBV6-5
J: TRBJ1-1
size: few
CDR3: CASSYSVRSEAFF
DNA: TGTGCCAGCAGTTACTCCGTTAGGAGTGAAGCTTTCTTT

D: NA
V: TRBV6-1
J: TRBJ1-2
size: NA
CDR3: CASSGSGGAYGYTF
DNA: TGTGCCAGCAGTGGGTCTGGGGGGGCTTATGGCTACACCTTC

D: NA
V: TRBV6-5
J: TRBJ1-1
size: few
CDR3: CASSRGNTEAFF
DNA: TGTGCCAGCAGTCGGGGGAACACTGAAGCTTTCTTT

D: NA
V: TRBV15
J: TRBJ2-3
size: NA
CDR3: CATSRGGTDTQYF
DNA: TGTGCCACCAGCCGTGGCGGAACAGATACGCAGTATTTT

D: NA
V: TRBV6-6
J: TRBJ2-7
size: NA
CDR3: CASCWAGGTKIEQYF
DNA: TGTGCCAGCTGTTGGGCAGGGGGGACCAAGATCGAGCAGTACTTC

D: TRBD1
V: TRBV7-8
J: TRBJ1-5
size: NA
CDR3: CASSSGTDSNQPQHF
DNA: TGTGCCAGCAGTTCCGGGACAGATAGCAATCAGCCCCAGCATTTT

D: NA
V: TRBV28
J: TRBJ1-3
size: NA
CDR3: CASSLMGGRGGNTIYF
DNA: TGTGCCAGCAGTTTAATGGGGGGGAGAGGAGGAAACACCATATATTTT